The source of this T cell receptor (beta chain) is a study of response to subunit inactivated influenza vaccine. Study results and caveats: Few additional T cells are recruited per seasonal influenza vaccination, authors suggested.

TCRdb re-called the RT-PCR reads with MiXCR, one entry per CDR3 protein. The data contain just under 250,000 distinct CDR3 sequences, 12% of them seen just once; the ten biggest clones take up under 10%. This CDR3 region has 12 residues. Trimming stripped 2 bases from V and 6 bases from J, with 6 bases between. Germline loops: CDR1 KGHSH, CDR2 LQKENI. This clonotype was detected a few times. Its cognate antigen is unknown. This clonotype was sampled from a man in his fifties who received an inactivated influenza vaccine. Sequencing was performed on non-naive T cells sorted from PBMCs, taken approximately 15 days before vaccination. V is TRBV18 and J is TRBJ2-3; D gene uncertain. The CDR3 DNA reads TGTGCCAGCTCACCATATCGCGATACGCAGTATTTT. Amino acids: CASSPYRDTQYF.